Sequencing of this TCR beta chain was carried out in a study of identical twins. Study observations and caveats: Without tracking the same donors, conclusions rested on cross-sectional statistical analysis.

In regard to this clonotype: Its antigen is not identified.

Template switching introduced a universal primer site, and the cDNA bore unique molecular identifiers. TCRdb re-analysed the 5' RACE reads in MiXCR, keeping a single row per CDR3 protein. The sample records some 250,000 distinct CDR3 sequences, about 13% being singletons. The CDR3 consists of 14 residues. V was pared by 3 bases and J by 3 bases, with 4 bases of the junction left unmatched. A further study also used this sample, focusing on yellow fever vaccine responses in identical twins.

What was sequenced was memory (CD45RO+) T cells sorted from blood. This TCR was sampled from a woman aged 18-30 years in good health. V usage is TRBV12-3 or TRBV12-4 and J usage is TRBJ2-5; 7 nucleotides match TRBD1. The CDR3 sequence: CASSFVTGKETQYF. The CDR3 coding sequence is TGTGCCAGCAGTTTCGTGACAGGGAAAGAGACCCAGTACTTC.